This TCR beta chain was profiled in a study of identical twins (dated by TCRdb to 2016 to 2017). Context from the whole study: TCR alpha and beta repertoires from monozygotic twins, unrelated adults of various ages and cord blood were deep-sequenced to test whether fetal clonotypes persist. To rule out contamination, the twin experiments were replicated at different times with different library preparation protocols. Results the study describes overall, beyond this receptor: The excess sharing between twins in beta out-of-frame sequences was weaker because fewer shared sequences reduced the signal-to-noise ratio. Compared with coincidental sharing between unrelated individuals, out-of-frame TCR alpha sequences shared between twins had an excess of sequences with low generation probability. Because the same donors could not be followed over many years, the conclusions depended on cross-sectional statistical analysis. Zero-insertion analyses could be partly confounded by invariant T cells such as MAIT and iNKT, though diverse VJ usage argued against such confounding for most clonotypes. Out-of-frame TCR alpha sharing in monozygotic twins was systematically underestimated by recombination models, whereas sharing between unrelated individuals was in agreement with the recombination models. Abundant cord blood beta clonotypes carried fewer insertions; young adult naive repertoires showed a weaker similar trend, while memory repertoires showed none.

Every donor in the study was a healthy Caucasian. Three pairs of female monozygotic twins, all aged roughly 18 to 29 years, made up the twin cohort. RNA for TCR libraries was isolated from peripheral blood mononuclear cells. Library generation was performed with 5' RACE. Data came from an Illumina HiSeq 2000. Template switching added a universal primer binding site, and the final cDNA carried a unique molecular identifier that allowed TCR cDNA molecules to be counted accurately. First-strand cDNA for TCR alpha and beta chains was synthesized from specific primers in the conserved constant-segment region. To control for contamination, every cDNA library carried two barcodes: a SMART-Mk sample barcode plus Illumina barcodes. TruSeq adapter sequences along with Illumina sample barcodes were introduced in two successive PCR steps. Sequencing of the TCR alpha and beta cDNA libraries was done on the Illumina HiSeq platform using custom primers. On the authors' methods: MiGEC processed the raw reads to extract unique molecular identifiers, while MiXCR was used to determine the CDR3 positions. Recombination models were inferred per individual with the repgenHMM and IGoR tools using an EM algorithm. Shared clonotype analysis was performed with the tcR package in R, normalizing sharing by the product of cloneset sizes. To study raw recombination without the effects of thymic and clonal selection, out-of-frame nonproductive sequences were analyzed. TCRdb reanalyzed the raw reads on its own, using fastp at Q25 for trimming and MiXCR for clone calling, and kept in-frame beta chains. Rows are unified per CDR3 protein, each entry keeping the most common DNA and genes. These V and J calls derive from TCRdb rather than the authors' analysis. Present in this sample are some 590,000 distinct CDR3 sequences, roughly 9.5% of which were seen just once. The ten largest clonotypes hold 2.5% to 3.5% of the sample.

In this sample, this clonotype turned up a few times. The clone's antigen remains unknown. The input lacks base qualities; no much larger clone sits a single base away. The same sample was also used in a study of yellow fever vaccine responses in identical twins. The second study also describes: The T cell response to vaccination in identical twins was reported by the authors to appear partly convergent and partly personalized. The study precisely tracked vaccine-responding T cell clones in identical twins.

This TCR derives from a woman younger than 35 in good health. Source material: PBMCs.

The DNA sequence reads TGCGCCAGCAGCCAAGATGACAGGTTCTCTGGGGCCAACGTCCTGACTTTC. Translated, it reads CASSQDDRFSGANVLTF. The chain was built from TRBV4-3 and TRBJ2-6, with TRBD1 tentatively as D gene (6 bases match). From a lookup of the germline V gene, CDR1 and CDR2 are LGHNA and YSLEER. The trim is 0 bases for V and 0 bases for J, with a gap of 9 bases between the germline ends. The CDR3 sequence holds 17 residues, the cysteine and phenylalanine included. Only the CDR3 DNA is retained, 51 bases long and in frame from the first base.